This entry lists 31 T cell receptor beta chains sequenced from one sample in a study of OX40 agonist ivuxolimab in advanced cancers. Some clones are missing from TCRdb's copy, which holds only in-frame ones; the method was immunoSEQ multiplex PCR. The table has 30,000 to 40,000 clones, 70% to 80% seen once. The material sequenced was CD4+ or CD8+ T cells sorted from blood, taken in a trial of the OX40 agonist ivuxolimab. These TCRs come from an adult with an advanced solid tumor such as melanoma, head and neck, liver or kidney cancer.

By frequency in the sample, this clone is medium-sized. The CDR3 sequence is CAWSVLGLGEQYF. CDR3 DNA: TGTGCCTGGAGTGTACTGGGTCTCGGCGAGCAGTACTTC. The chain joins TRBV30 to TRBJ2-7; D remains ambiguous. Germline CDR1 is GTSNPN and CDR2 is SVGIG (reference sequence). Trimming shortened V by 0 bases and J by 6 bases, and 12 bases separated the two germline ends. The CDR3 has 13 amino acids.

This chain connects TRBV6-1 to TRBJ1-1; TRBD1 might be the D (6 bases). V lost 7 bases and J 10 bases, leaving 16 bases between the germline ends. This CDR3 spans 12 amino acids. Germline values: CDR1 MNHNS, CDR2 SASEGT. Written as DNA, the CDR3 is TGTGCCAGCATGCGACCAGGGGTTGGAGCTTTCTTT. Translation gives CASMRPGVGAFF.

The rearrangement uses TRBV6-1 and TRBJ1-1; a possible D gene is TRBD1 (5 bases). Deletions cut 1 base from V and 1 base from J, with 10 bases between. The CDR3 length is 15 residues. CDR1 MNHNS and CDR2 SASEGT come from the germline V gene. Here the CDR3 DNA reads TGTGCCAGCAGTGAAGAACGGGGGGGGAACACTGAAGCTTTCTTT. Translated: CASSEERGGNTEAFF.

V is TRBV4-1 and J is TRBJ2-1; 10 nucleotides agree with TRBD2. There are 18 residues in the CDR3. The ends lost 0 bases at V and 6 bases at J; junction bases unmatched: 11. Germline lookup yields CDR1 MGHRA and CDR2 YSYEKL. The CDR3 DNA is TGCGCCAGCAGCCAAGAAGGTTTGGCTAGCGGGGGATCCAATGAGCAGTTCTTC. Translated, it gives CASSQEGLASGGSNEQFF.

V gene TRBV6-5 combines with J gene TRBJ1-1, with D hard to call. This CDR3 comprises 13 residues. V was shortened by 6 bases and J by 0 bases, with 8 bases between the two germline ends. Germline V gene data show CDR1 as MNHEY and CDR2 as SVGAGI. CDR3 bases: TGTGCCAGCAGCTCCCCCATGAACACTGAAGCTTTCTTT. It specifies CASSSPMNTEAFF.

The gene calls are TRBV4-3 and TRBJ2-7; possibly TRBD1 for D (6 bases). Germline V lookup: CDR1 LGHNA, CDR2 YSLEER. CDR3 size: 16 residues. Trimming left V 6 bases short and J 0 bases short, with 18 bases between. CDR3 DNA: TGCGCCAGCAGACGGACAGCGACAGGCAACTCCTACGAGCAGTACTTC. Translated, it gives CASRRTATGNSYEQYF.

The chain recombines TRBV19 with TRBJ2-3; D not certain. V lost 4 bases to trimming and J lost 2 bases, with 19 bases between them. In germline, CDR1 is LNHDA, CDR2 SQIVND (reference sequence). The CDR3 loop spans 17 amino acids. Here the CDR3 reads CASSTRPRSKFTDTQYF. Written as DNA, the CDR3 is TGTGCCAGTAGTACCCGTCCTCGGTCGAAGTTCACAGATACGCAGTATTTT. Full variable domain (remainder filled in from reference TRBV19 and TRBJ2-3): DGGITQSPKYLFRKEGQNVTLSCEQNLNHDAMYWYRQDPGQGLRLIYYSQIVNDFQKGDIAEGYSVSREKKESFPLTVTSAQKNPTAFYLCASSTRPRSKFTDTQYFGPGTRLTVL.

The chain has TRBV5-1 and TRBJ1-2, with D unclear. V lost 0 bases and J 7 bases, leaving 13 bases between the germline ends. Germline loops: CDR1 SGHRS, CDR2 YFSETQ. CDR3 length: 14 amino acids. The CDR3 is CASSLDNLGFGYTF. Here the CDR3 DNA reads TGCGCCAGCAGCTTGGACAACCTTGGTTTTGGCTACACCTTC.

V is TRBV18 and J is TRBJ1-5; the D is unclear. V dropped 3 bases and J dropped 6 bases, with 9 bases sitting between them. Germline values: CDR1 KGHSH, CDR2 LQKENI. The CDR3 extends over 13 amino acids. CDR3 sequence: CASSPGRGQPQHF. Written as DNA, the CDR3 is TGTGCCAGCTCACCGGGCAGAGGTCAGCCCCAGCATTTT.

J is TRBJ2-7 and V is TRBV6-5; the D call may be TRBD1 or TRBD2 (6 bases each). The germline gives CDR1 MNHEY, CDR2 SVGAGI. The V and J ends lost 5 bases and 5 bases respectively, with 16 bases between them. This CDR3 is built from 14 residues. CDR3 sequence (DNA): TGTGCCAGCAGTCCCTCCGCCGGGGGCAACGAGCAGTACTTC. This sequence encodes CASSPSAGGNEQYF.

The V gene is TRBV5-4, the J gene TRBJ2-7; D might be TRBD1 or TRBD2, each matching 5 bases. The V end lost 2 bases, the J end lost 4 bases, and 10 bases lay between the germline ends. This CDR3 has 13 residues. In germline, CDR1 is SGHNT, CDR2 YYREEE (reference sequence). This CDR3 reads CASSFSGTYEQYF. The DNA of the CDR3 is TGTGCCAGCAGCTTTTCAGGGACGTACGAGCAGTACTTC.

CDR3 loop: CAWSSGQGNYGYTF. For the CDR3, the DNA is TGTGCCTGGAGTTCGGGACAGGGTAACTATGGCTACACCTTC. The chain joins TRBV30 to TRBJ1-2; 9 bases align to TRBD1. Germline-derived CDR1 and CDR2 are GTSNPN and SVGIG (reference sequence). Trimming removed 2 bases from V and 1 base from J; junction bases left unmatched: 2. This CDR3 comprises 14 residues. The entire variable domain, with the rest obtained from reference TRBV30 and TRBJ1-2, is as follows: SQTIHQWPATLVQPVGSPLSLECTVEGTSNPNLYWYRQAAGRGLQLLFYSVGIGQISSEVPQNLSASRPQDRQFILSSKKLLLSDSGFYLCAWSSGQGNYGYTFGSGTRLTVV.

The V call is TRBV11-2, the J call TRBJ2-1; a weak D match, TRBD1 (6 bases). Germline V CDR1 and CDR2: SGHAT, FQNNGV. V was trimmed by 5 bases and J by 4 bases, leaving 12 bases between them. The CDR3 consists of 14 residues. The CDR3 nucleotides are TGTGCCAGCAGCCTCTCTACAGGGTACAATGAGCAGTTCTTC. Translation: CASSLSTGYNEQFF.

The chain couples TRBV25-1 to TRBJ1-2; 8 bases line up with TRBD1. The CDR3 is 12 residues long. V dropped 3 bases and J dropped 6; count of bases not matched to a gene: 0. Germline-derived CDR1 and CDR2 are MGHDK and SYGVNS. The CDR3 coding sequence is TGTGCCAGCAGTGAGACAGGGGATGGCTACACCTTC. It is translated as CASSETGDGYTF.

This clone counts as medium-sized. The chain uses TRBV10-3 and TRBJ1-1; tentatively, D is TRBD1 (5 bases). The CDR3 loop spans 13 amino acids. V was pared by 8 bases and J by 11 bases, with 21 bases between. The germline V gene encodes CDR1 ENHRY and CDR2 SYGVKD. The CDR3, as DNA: TGTGCCATCCGCTTAGATGGGACCGCCCAGGCTTTCTTT. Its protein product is CAIRLDGTAQAFF.

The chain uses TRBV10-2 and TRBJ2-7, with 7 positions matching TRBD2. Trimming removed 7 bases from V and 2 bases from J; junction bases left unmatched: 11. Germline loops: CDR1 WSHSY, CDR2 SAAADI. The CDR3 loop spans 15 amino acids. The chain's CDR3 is CASKAGVDPTYEQYF. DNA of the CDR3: TGCGCCAGCAAGGCGGGAGTTGATCCCACCTACGAGCAGTACTTC.

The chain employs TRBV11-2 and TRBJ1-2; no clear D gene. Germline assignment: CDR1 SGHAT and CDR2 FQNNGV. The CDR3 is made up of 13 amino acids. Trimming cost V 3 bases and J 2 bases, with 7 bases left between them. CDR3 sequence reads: CASSFTGNYGYTF. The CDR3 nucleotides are TGTGCCAGCAGCTTTACTGGAAACTATGGCTACACCTTC.

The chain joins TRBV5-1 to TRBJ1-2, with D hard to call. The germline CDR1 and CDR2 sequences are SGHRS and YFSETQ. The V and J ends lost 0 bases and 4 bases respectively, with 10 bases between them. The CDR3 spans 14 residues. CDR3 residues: CASSLGLGFYGYTF. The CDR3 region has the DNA TGCGCCAGCAGCTTGGGCTTGGGATTCTATGGCTACACCTTC.

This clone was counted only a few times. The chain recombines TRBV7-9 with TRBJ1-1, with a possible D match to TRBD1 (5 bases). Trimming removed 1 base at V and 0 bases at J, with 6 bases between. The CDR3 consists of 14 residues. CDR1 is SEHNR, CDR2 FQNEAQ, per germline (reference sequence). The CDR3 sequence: CASSLGTMNTEAFF. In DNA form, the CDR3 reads TGTGCCAGCAGCTTAGGGACAATGAACACTGAAGCTTTCTTT.

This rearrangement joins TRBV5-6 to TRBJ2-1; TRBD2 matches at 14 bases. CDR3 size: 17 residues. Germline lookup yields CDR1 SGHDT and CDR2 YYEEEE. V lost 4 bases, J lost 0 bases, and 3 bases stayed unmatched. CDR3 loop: CASSRTSGGSSYNEQFF. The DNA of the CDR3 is TGTGCCAGCAGCCGGACTAGCGGGGGGAGCTCCTACAATGAGCAGTTCTTC.

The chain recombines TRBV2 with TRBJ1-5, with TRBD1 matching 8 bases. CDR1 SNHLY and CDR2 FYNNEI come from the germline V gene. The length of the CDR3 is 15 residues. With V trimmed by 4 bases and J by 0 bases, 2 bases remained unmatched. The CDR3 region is CASSATGDSNQPQHF. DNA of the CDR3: TGTGCCAGCAGTGCGACAGGGGATAGCAATCAGCCCCAGCATTTT.

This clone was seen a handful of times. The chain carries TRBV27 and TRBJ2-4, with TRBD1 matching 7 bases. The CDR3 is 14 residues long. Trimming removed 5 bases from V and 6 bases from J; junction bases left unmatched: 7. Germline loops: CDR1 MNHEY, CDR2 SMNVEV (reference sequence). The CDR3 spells CASSPTTGINIQYF. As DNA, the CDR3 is TGTGCCAGCAGTCCCACGACAGGGATAAACATTCAGTACTTC.

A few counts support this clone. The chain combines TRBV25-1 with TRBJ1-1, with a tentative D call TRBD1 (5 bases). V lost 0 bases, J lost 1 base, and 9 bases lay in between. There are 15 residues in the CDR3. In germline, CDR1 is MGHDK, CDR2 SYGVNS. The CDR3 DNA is TGTGCCAGCAGTGAATATCCAGGGACGAACACTGAAGCTTTCTTT. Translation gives CASSEYPGTNTEAFF.

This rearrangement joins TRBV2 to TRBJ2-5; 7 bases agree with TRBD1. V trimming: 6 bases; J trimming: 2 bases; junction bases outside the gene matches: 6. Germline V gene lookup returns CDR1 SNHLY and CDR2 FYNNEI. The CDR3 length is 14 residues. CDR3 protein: CASSFGQEQETQYF. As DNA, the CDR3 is TGTGCCAGCAGCTTCGGACAGGAGCAAGAGACCCAGTACTTC.

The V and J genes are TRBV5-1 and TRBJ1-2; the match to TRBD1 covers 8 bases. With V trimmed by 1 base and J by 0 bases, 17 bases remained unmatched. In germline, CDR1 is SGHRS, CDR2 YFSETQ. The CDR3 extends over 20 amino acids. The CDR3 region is CASSLTGTGPRRFTNYGYTF. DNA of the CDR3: TGCGCCAGCAGCTTGACCGGGACAGGACCGAGAAGATTTACTAACTATGGCTACACCTTC.

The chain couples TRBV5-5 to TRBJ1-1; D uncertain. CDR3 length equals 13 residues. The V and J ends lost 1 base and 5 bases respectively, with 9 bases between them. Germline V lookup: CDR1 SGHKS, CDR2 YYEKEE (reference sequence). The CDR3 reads CASSLRVETEAFF. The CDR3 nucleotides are TGTGCCAGCAGCTTGCGGGTGGAAACTGAAGCTTTCTTT.

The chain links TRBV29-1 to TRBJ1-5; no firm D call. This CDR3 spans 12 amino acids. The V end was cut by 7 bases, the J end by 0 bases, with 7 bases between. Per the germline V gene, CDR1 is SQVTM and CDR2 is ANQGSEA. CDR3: CSAKDSNQPQHF. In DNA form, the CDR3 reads TGCAGCGCAAAAGATAGCAATCAGCCCCAGCATTTT.

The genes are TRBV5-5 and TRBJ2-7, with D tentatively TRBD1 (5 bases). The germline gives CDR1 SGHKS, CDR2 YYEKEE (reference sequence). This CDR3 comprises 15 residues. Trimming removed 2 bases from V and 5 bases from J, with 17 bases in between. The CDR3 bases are TGTGCCAGCAGCTTTAGCATCGCAGGGATCCACGAGCAGTACTTC. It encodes CASSFSIAGIHEQYF.

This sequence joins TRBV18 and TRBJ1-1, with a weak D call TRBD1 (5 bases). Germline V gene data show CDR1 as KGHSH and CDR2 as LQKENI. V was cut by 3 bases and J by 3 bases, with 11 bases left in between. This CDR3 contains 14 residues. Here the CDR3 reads CASSPCGGDTEAFF. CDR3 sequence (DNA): TGTGCCAGCTCACCTTGTGGGGGGGACACTGAAGCTTTCTTT.

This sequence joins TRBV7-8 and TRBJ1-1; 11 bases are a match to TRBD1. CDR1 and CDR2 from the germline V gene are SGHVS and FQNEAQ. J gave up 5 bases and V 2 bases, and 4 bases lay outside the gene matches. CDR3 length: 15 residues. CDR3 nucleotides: TGTGCCAGCAGCTTACAGGGGACAGGGGGGACTGAAGCTTTCTTT. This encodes CASSLQGTGGTEAFF.

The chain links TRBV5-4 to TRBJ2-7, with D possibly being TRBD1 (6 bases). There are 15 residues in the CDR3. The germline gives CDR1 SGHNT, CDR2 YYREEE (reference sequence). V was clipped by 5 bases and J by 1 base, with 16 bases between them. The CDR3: CASRRETGSSYEQYF. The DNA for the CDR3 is TGTGCCAGCAGGCGCGAGACAGGTTCTTCCTACGAGCAGTACTTC.